A single sample is the source of the 25 T cell receptor beta chains below, sequenced in a study of T-cell reconstitution after alpha-beta-depleted transplantation in children. Unique molecular identifiers tagged the TCRbeta library. One entry per CDR3 protein, called by TCRdb with MiXCR from the PCR reads. The sample has a few hundred thousand distinct CDR3 sequences; approximately 13% are singletons. The sample in question was PBMCs, mostly from graft donor cells, obtained 360 days after TCRalphabeta/CD19-depleted stem cell transplant. The receptors originated from a male patient younger than 18 who had a stem cell transplant for acute myeloid leukemia, so the T cells may come from the graft donor.

In its sample, this clonotype was seen a few times. This chain joins TRBV29-1 and TRBJ1-5; TRBD1 might be the D (5 bases). This CDR3 contains 13 residues. V lost 4 bases and J 6 bases, leaving 13 bases between the germline ends. CDR1 is SQVTM, CDR2 ANQGSEA, per germline. The CDR3 nucleotides read TGCAGCGTTGCTCCAGGGTGGGGTCAGCCCCAGCATTTT. Its protein product is CSVAPGWGQPQHF.

The table lists this clonotype with many counts. The chain recombines TRBV6-5 with TRBJ1-3, with no clear D. The CDR3 has 17 residues. V lost 2 bases, J lost 0 bases, and 14 bases lay in between. Germline V gene lookup returns CDR1 MNHEY and CDR2 SVGAGI. CDR3 residues: CASSYTEPRNSGNTIYF. DNA of the CDR3: TGTGCCAGCAGTTACACCGAGCCCAGGAACTCTGGAAACACCATATATTTT.

In this sample, this clonotype turned up many times. V and J are TRBV20-1 and TRBJ2-1; 8 bases fit TRBD2. Germline V gene sequence: CDR1 DFQATT, CDR2 SNEGSKA (reference sequence). There are 13 residues in the CDR3. The V and J ends lost 3 bases and 3 bases, in that order; junction bases with no gene match: 1. CDR3 bases: TGCAGTGCTAGGCGGGAGGTCTACAATGAGCAGTTCTTC. It specifies CSARREVYNEQFF.

J is TRBJ2-1 and V is TRBV15; D unresolved. Deletions cut 0 bases from V and 8 bases from J, with 8 bases between. The germline V gene has CDR1 LNHNV and CDR2 YYDKDF (reference sequence). This CDR3 is built from 13 residues. The CDR3 region is CATSRDVVHEQFF. The CDR3 DNA sequence: TGTGCCACCAGCAGAGATGTGGTCCATGAGCAGTTCTTC.

The sample holds many counts of this clonotype. The chain has TRBV11-2 and TRBJ2-3; D might be TRBD2 (6 bases). Trimming pared 5 bases from V and 4 bases from J, leaving 19 bases between. Germline CDR1 SGHAT, CDR2 FQNNGV. The CDR3 is made up of 16 amino acids. The CDR3: CASSGDSRGRADTQYF. The CDR3 DNA is TGTGCCAGCAGCGGGGACTCTAGAGGTCGGGCAGATACGCAGTATTTT. Combining the CDR3 with reference TRBV11-2 and TRBJ2-3 gives the whole variable domain EAGVAQSPRYKIIEKRQSVAFWCNPISGHATLYWYQQILGQGPKLLIQFQNNGVVDDSQLPKDRFSAERLKGVDSTLKIQPAKLEDSAVYLCASSGDSRGRADTQYFGPGTRLTVL.

This clonotype was detected only a few times. The chain carries TRBV15 and TRBJ1-2; 7 bases line up with TRBD1. This CDR3 has 15 residues. Trimming took 4 bases from V and 4 from J; bases not matched to a gene: 9. Germline V gene data show CDR1 as LNHNV and CDR2 as YYDKDF (reference sequence). The CDR3 protein is CATSTDRDRGYGYTF. The CDR3 DNA follows: TGTGCCACCAGCACCGACAGGGACCGAGGCTATGGCTACACCTTC.

The gene calls are TRBV3-1 and TRBJ2-2; D might be TRBD2 (5 bases). The V and J ends lost 2 bases and 2 bases respectively, with 12 bases between them. CDR3 length equals 16 residues. The germline CDR1 and CDR2 sequences are LGHDT and YNNKEL (reference sequence). The CDR3 nucleotides read TGTGCCAGCAGCCAATGGGTTAGCGTAAACACCGGGGAGCTGTTTTTT. Protein: CASSQWVSVNTGELFF.

The gene calls are TRBV12-3 or TRBV12-4 and TRBJ1-1; tentatively, D is TRBD1 (5 bases). The CDR3 covers 15 residues. Deletions cut 4 bases from V and 3 bases from J, with 15 bases between. The CDR3 bases are TGTGCCAGCAGTTCCGGTGGGACTGCCTACACTGAAGCTTTCTTT. Translated, it gives CASSSGGTAYTEAFF.

This clonotype was seen only a few times. The chain is built from TRBV7-3 and TRBJ2-3, with D possibly matching TRBD2 (5 bases). CDR1 SGHTA and CDR2 FQGTGA come from the germline V gene. Trimming removed 2 bases from V and 2 bases from J, with 11 bases in between. CDR3 length: 15 amino acids. Here the CDR3 DNA reads TGTGCCAGCAGCTTAGGACTTCGCCTCACAGATACGCAGTATTTT. This encodes CASSLGLRLTDTQYF.

V is TRBV12-3 or TRBV12-4 and J is TRBJ2-3; D is unclear. The CDR3 loop spans 14 amino acids. V was shortened by 6 bases and J by 0 bases, with 10 bases between the two germline ends. The CDR3 region has the DNA TGTGCCAGCAGCTACCTTGCCAGCACAGATACGCAGTATTTT. Its translation: CASSYLASTDTQYF.

V and J are TRBV12-3 or TRBV12-4 and TRBJ2-7; 9 bases line up with TRBD2. Trimming took 1 base from V and 7 from J; bases not matched to a gene: 14. CDR3 length: 17 residues. The CDR3 nucleotides read TGTGCCAGCAGTTTAGGGGGCCCTATAGCGGGAGCGGGTGAGCAGTACTTC. This translates into CASSLGGPIAGAGEQYF.

This clonotype was recorded at least ten times. The chain recombines TRBV7-9 with TRBJ2-5; D is undetermined. V was cut by 1 base and J by 3 bases, with 12 bases left in between. The CDR3 consists of 15 residues. CDR1 SEHNR and CDR2 FQNEAQ come from the germline V gene (reference sequence). For the CDR3, the DNA is TGTGCCAGCAGCTTAGGATGGCTGGCGAAAGAGACCCAGTACTTC. Its protein is CASSLGWLAKETQYF.

The rearrangement joins TRBV9 to TRBJ2-7; D possibly matches TRBD1 or TRBD2 (5 bases each). CDR3 length: 14 residues. Trimming left V 0 bases short and J 2 bases short, with 9 bases between. Germline V CDR1 and CDR2: SGDLS, YYNGEE. DNA for the CDR3: TGTGCCAGCAGCGTAGACGGGACCCCCTACGAGCAGTACTTC. Protein product: CASSVDGTPYEQYF. Based on the CDR3 plus reference TRBV9 and TRBJ2-7, the full variable domain is DSGVTQTPKHLITATGQRVTLRCSPRSGDLSVYWYQQSLDQGLQFLIQYYNGEERAKGNILERFSAQQFPDLHSELNLSSLELGDSALYFCASSVDGTPYEQYFGPGTRLTVT.

The sample holds a few counts of this clonotype. V and J are TRBV29-1 and TRBJ2-7; no reliable D call. Germline lookup yields CDR1 SQVTM and CDR2 ANQGSEA. The CDR3 is made up of 13 amino acids. Deletions cut 4 bases from V and 2 bases from J, with 12 bases between. CDR3 region: CSVGTVNAYEQYF. In DNA form, the CDR3 reads TGCAGCGTTGGGACCGTTAATGCCTACGAGCAGTACTTC.

This clonotype came up a few times. The chain has TRBV6-2 or TRBV6-3 and TRBJ2-3; tentatively, D is TRBD2 (5 bases). Per the germline V gene, CDR1 is MNHEY and CDR2 is SVGEGT. This CDR3 has 13 residues. Trimming stripped 7 bases from V and 6 bases from J, with 14 bases between. CDR3 sequence: CASISLDSDTQYF. CDR3 DNA: TGTGCCAGCATTTCTTTGGACTCGGATACGCAGTATTTT.

This clonotype was picked up many times. The rearrangement joins TRBV24-1 to TRBJ2-7; 8 positions agree with TRBD1. V was pared by 4 bases and J by 2 bases, with 9 bases of the junction left unmatched. This CDR3 spans 16 amino acids. Looked up from germline, CDR1 is KGHDR and CDR2 is SFDVKD. The CDR3: CATSDNFGTGPYEQYF. The DNA for the CDR3 is TGTGCCACCAGTGACAACTTCGGGACAGGACCCTACGAGCAGTACTTC.

The V call is TRBV20-1, the J call TRBJ2-1; D possibly matches TRBD1 or TRBD2 (5 bases each). Germline V CDR1 and CDR2: DFQATT, SNEGSKA (reference sequence). V lost 0 bases and J 4 bases, leaving 19 bases between the germline ends. The CDR3 is 17 amino acids. CDR3 nucleotide sequence: TGCAGTGCTAGAGATATGGGGGAAAGCGCCGCATACAATGAGCAGTTCTTC. It specifies CSARDMGESAAYNEQFF.

The chain combines TRBV3-1 with TRBJ2-1; 10 nucleotides agree with TRBD2. The ends lost 4 bases at V and 5 bases at J; junction bases unmatched: 8. The CDR3 runs to 16 residues. CDR1 LGHDT and CDR2 YNNKEL come from the germline V gene (reference sequence). CDR3 sequence reads: CASSPLTSGRHNEQFF. Written as DNA, the CDR3 is TGTGCCAGCAGCCCCTTGACTAGCGGGCGTCACAATGAGCAGTTCTTC.

There are a few counts of this clonotype. This chain joins TRBV7-6 and TRBJ1-1; 8 nucleotides match TRBD1. This CDR3 spans 19 amino acids. J was trimmed by 0 bases and V by 1 base; bases with no gene match: 13. Germline CDR1 SGHVS, CDR2 FNYEAQ. CDR3 in DNA: TGTGCCAGCAGCTTAGAACTAGGACAGGGATTCCCACTGAACACTGAAGCTTTCTTT. It specifies CASSLELGQGFPLNTEAFF.

This sequence joins TRBV28 and TRBJ2-7; D remains ambiguous. CDR1 MDHEN and CDR2 SYDVKM come from the germline V gene. The CDR3 is 13 residues long. V dropped 3 bases and J dropped 3 bases, with 9 bases sitting between them. Here the CDR3 reads CASSFHGRYEQYF. In nucleotides, the CDR3 is TGTGCCAGCAGTTTTCACGGACGCTACGAGCAGTACTTC.

This clonotype was picked up a small number of times. The rearrangement links TRBV20-1 to TRBJ2-4; 7 bases fit TRBD2. The CDR3 sequence is 13 residues long. CDR1 is DFQATT and CDR2 is SNEGSKA in the germline V gene (reference sequence). This CDR3 is CSLAELAKNIQYF. Here the CDR3 DNA reads TGCAGCCTAGCGGAACTAGCCAAAAACATTCAGTACTTC.

This clonotype was counted at least ten times. The junction does not match germline at one end; this may be a read error. This chain connects TRBV7-7 to TRBJ1-6; D perhaps matches TRBD1 (5 bases). CDR3 length equals 13 residues. Germline-derived CDR1 and CDR2 are SSHAT and FNYEAQ (reference sequence). CDR3 residues: CASSLDSNSPLHF. In nucleotides, the CDR3 is TGTGCTAGCAGCTTAGACAGTAATTCACCCCTCCACTTT.

The chain uses TRBV7-9 and TRBJ2-7; TRBD2 matches 11 bases. The junction had 11 bases not matched to a gene; V was cut back by 5 bases and J by 2 bases. CDR3 size: 17 residues. The V gene's germline CDR1 is SEHNR and CDR2 FQNEAQ (reference sequence). Here the CDR3 reads CASSPNPGTSGTYEQYF. The CDR3, as DNA: TGTGCCAGCAGCCCAAACCCCGGGACTAGCGGCACCTACGAGCAGTACTTC.

Ten or more counts support this clonotype. The chain employs TRBV28 and TRBJ2-7; 8 bases agree with TRBD1. The V segment lost 6 bases and the J segment 4 bases; nucleotides outside the gene matches: 5. Germline V gene lookup returns CDR1 MDHEN and CDR2 SYDVKM. CDR3 length equals 13 residues. CDR3 sequence (DNA): TGTGCCAGCAGCAAGGACAGGGATTACGAGCAGTACTTC. Its translation: CASSKDRDYEQYF. Full variable domain (rest looked up from reference TRBV28 and TRBJ2-7): DVKVTQSSRYLVKRTGEKVFLECVQDMDHENMFWYRQDPGLGLRLIYFSYDVKMKEKGDIPEGYSVSREKKERFSLILESASTNQTSMYLCASSKDRDYEQYFGPGTRLTVT.

This clonotype appeared many times. V usage is TRBV4-3 and J usage is TRBJ2-2, with D unresolved. Germline CDR1 reads LGHNA; CDR2 reads YSLEER. The CDR3 has 15 residues. V dropped 2 bases and J dropped 0 bases, with 7 bases sitting between them. The CDR3 nucleotides are TGCGCCAGCAGCCAATATTCCCCGAACACCGGGGAGCTGTTTTTT. This codes for CASSQYSPNTGELFF.